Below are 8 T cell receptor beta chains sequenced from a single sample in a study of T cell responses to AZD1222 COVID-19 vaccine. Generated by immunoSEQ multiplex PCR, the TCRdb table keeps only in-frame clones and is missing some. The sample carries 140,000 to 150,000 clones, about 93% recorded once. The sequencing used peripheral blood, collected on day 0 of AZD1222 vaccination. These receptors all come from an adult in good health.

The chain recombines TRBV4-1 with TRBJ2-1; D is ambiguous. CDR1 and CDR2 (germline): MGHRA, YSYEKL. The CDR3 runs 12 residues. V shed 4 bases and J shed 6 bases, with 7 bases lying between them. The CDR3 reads CASSLAGNEQFF. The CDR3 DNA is TGCGCCAGCAGCCTGGCCGGCAATGAGCAGTTCTTC.

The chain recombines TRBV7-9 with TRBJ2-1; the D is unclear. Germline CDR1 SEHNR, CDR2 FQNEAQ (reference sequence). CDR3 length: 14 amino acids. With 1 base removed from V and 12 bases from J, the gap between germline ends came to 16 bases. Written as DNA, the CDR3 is TGTGCCAGCAGCTTAGATACGGAAAGATCGGGGCAGTTCTTC. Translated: CASSLDTERSGQFF.

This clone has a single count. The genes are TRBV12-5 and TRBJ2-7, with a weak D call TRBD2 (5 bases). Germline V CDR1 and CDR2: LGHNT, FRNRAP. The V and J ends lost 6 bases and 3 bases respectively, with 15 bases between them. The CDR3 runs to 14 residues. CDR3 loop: CASGNRGPYYEQYF. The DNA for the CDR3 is TGTGCTAGTGGAAACCGCGGGCCTTACTACGAGCAGTACTTC.

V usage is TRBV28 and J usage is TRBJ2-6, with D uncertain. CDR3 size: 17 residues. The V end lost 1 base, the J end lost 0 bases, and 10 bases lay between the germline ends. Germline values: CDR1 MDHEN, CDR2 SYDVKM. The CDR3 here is CASSLSSGRSGANVLTF. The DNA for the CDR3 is TGTGCCAGCAGTTTATCCTCGGGTCGCTCTGGGGCCAACGTCCTGACTTTC.

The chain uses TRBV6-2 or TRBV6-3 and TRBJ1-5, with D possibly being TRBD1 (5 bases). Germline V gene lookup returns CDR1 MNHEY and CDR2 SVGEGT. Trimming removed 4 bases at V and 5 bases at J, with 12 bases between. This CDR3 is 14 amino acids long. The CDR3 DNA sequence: TGTGCCAGCAGTTGGGACGGATACGATCAGCCCCAGCATTTT. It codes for CASSWDGYDQPQHF.

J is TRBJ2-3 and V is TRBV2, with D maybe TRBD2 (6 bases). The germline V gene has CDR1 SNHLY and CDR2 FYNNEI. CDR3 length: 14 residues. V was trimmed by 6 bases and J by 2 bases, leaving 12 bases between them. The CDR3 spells CASREGTVTDTQYF. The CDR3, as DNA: TGTGCCAGCAGGGAGGGGACTGTCACAGATACGCAGTATTTT.

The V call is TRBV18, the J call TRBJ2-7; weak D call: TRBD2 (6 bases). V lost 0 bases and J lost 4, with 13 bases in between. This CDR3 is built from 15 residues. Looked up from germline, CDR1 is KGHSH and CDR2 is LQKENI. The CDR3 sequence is CASSPPGGDPYEQYF. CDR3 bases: TGTGCCAGCTCACCACCGGGCGGGGACCCATACGAGCAGTACTTC.

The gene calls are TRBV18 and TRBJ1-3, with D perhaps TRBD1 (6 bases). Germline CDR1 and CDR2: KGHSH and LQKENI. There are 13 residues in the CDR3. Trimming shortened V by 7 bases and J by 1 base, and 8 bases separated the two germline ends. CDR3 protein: CASCTGSGNTIYF. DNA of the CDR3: TGTGCCAGCTGTACAGGGTCTGGAAACACCATATATTTT. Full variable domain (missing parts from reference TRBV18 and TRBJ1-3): NAGVMQNPRHLVRRRGQEARLRCSPMKGHSHVYWYRQLPEEGLKFMVYLQKENIIDESGMPKERFSAEFPKEGPSILRIQQVVRGDSAAYFCASCTGSGNTIYFGEGSWLTVV.